The subject of this entry is one T cell receptor beta chain. This clone was observed once. The clone's antigen remains unknown. Relative to the germline gene, one junction end is altered; a read error may explain this. The data stem from a study of cytomegalovirus exposure and HLA in healthy donors (dated by TCRdb to about 2017). Regarding the research as a whole: In an earlier analysis of several hundred of the donors, 250 to 300 Gb of sequence data and 117 million unique TCR beta sequences from approximately 180 million T cells were reported. Approximately 310 gigabases of sequencing data and around 85 million unique TCR sequences made up an early release that covered several hundred HLA-typed donors. Among the roughly 430 genotyped donors, roughly 80% belonged to the genetic ancestry cluster associated with self-reported Caucasian donors. The study was designed to test whether signatures of past pathogen exposure could be identified by cataloging public T cell receptors. The study profiled the T cell repertoires of 500 to 800 subjects by immunosequencing and related them to cytomegalovirus serostatus. Along with the roughly 670-subject first cohort, a separate validation cohort of over a hundred different subjects was used. High-throughput TCR immunosequencing, statistical association of individual TCRs with disease status, and machine learning were combined to predict cytomegalovirus infection status. A later analysis re-examined previously published TCR beta repertoires from more than 600 donors and added high-resolution HLA genotyping to investigate patterns of TCR occurrence. The later analysis used no new phenotypic data to find candidate immune exposures, relying instead on TCR beta sequences and their occurrence across donors. An earlier analysis of about 620 of the donors applied high-throughput TCR beta sequencing to assess whether each TCR beta V gene segment acted as functional or pseudogenic. Donor age, sex, ethnicity and CMV serostatus were compiled together with the repertoire data. A later genetic analysis took genome-wide SNP genotypes for about 55% of the 666 donors and used that subset as a discovery cohort. All discovery cohort repertoires had been generated using a single sequencing platform. HLA typing included class I and class II loci at four-digit resolution. The number of typed donors differed by locus: roughly 629-640 for A, B, C, DRB1 and DQB1; approximately 540 for DQA1; approximately 600 for DPA1; and 450 to 480 for DPB1. Because of strong linkage in the cohort, 4 to 6 DR-DQ haplotypes were treated as single units for association and clustering. On average, around 240,000 unique TCR beta nucleotide sequences were sequenced per donor among about 400 genotyped donors of the cohort, with roughly 18% of those sequences being non-productive. The study at large found these results: The classifier was reported to diagnose cytomegalovirus status with high specificity and sensitivity in both the original and validation cohorts. The presence/absence analyses assumed that sequencing depth was roughly uniform across donors, and that assumption may not be true. Correlated functional status among segregating V segments might be attributable to linkage disequilibrium, but an unknown experimental factor could not be ruled out. A later genetic analysis associated a missense DCLRE1C variant with V-gene and J-gene trimming of TCR beta chains, and an independent cohort replicated the association. In a later analysis, HLA-associated TCR beta chains were found to be more clonally expanded and to have lower generation probabilities than equally common non-associated chains. According to a later analysis, most CMV-associated TCR beta chains appeared to be HLA-restricted, and the HLA associations seemed to be driven largely by CMV exposure. When HLA alleles, especially DR and DQ, strongly co-occurred, attributing TCR associations to individual alleles was difficult. Because HLA typing was unavailable for some donors at each locus, only the typed subset was used in association tests. Because the 87-base-pair reads could not distinguish some IMGT-functional V segments, including TRBV6-2 and TRBV6-3, those segments were excluded. A few of the identified cytomegalovirus-associated TCR beta chains were confirmed in vitro to be specific for cytomegalovirus antigens. According to a later analysis, parvovirus B19, influenza, CMV and Epstein-Barr virus appeared linked to several top co-occurrence clusters. A further reported finding was that TCR beta sequences accurately predicted the HLA-A and HLA-B alleles for most subjects in the first cohort. In a later analysis, the rate of TCR association differed among HLA loci, with DRB1 alleles having the most associated TCRs and HLA-C alleles having the fewest. Because counts were too low, some 16 rarely observed V segments, including chromosome 9 orphons, were excluded from the earlier analysis of 500 to 700 of the donors. Across donors, most TCR sequences were observed very rarely, whereas some public TCRs were present in many individuals. In the study, some 160 TCR beta chains were listed as associated with cytomegalovirus. Specific HLA alleles were associated with 15,000 to 20,000 TCR beta sequences at a false discovery rate of 0.05 in a later analysis. The authors suggested that the approach could potentially be generalized to other disease states and immunological phenotypes. In an earlier analysis of more than 500 of the donors, most TCR beta V segments appeared in productive rearrangements about 90% or about 30% of the time, broadly matching IMGT annotations. The cohort was sequenced for TCR beta chains only, and without alpha or paired-chain data the features that could be detected were limited. A cluster of highly shared sequence variants was judged likely to be a technical artifact of the sequencing pipeline. In a later genetic analysis, fewer N-insertions in productive TCRs were reported among donors in an Asian-associated ancestry cluster than the roughly 640-donor mean. CMV serostatus was the only immune exposure information available for the cohort.

Receptors were amplified or captured by the immunoSEQ multiplex PCR assay. The multiplex PCR relied on a mix of 60 forward primers for TCR Vbeta segments and 13 reverse primers for TCR Jbeta segments. The CDR3 region of rearranged TCR beta genes was amplified from genomic DNA with a multiplex PCR assay. The Illumina HiSeq System was used to sequence the amplified TCR beta libraries as 87-base-pair reads. The authors processed their data as follows. A later analysis tallied roughly 78 million unique TCR beta chains across the 666 repertoires, and about 10 million of those chains were shared by two or more donors. To remove PCR and sequencing errors, raw reads were error-corrected and collapsed into unique sequences using a nearest-neighbor algorithm that merged closely related sequences. To assign V, D and J gene segments, CDR3 sequences were aligned to IMGT reference sequences. For a sequence to be retained, a match of at least six nucleotides to both a V gene segment and a J gene segment was required. A rearrangement was called productive if the CDR3 had no stop codons and remained in frame with V and J, and every other rearrangement was called non-productive. Following IMGT convention, CDR3 was defined as the stretch from the second conserved V-encoded cysteine to the conserved J-encoded phenylalanine. The earlier analysis of about 620 of the donors excluded sequences that lacked an unambiguous match to a single V gene segment. An earlier analysis of 500 to 600 of the donors classified V segments as functional when productive rearrangements were above 56.7% and as segregating when the standard deviation between donors was above 5%. A statistical classification framework was developed to diagnose cytomegalovirus status using the catalog of TCR beta chain sequences. In a later analysis, TCR nucleotide sequences were compared against IMGT/GENE-DB human TR gene sequences so that V and J genes could be assigned. A later analysis assigned CDR3 sequences and most-parsimonious VDJ recombination scenarios with the TCRdist pipeline. In a later analysis, each TCR beta chain was defined by its CDR3 amino acid sequence together with its V-gene family, and reads without a unique V-gene family were excluded. To address suspected cross-contamination and a sequencing artifact, a later analysis removed under 600 highly shared, low-generation-probability nucleotide sequences. In a later analysis, a clonal expansion index was calculated for each public chain from normalized within-repertoire ranks of inferred template counts. A later analysis computed generation probabilities with a VDJ recombination model fitted to out-of-frame rearrangements, and checked the results against IGoR. In a later analysis, TCR-TCR, TCR-HLA and TCR-CMV co-occurrence was scored with hypergeometric tests, and a repertoire-size bias correction was applied to TCR pairs. To estimate false discovery rates, a later analysis permuted the HLA or CMV assignments 20 times. In a later analysis, co-occurring TCRs were grouped with DBSCAN, and TCRdist sequence similarity was added when clustering was performed within HLA-allele-positive subsets. Co-occurrence clustering excluded repertoires with fewer than 30,000 or more than 120,000 public chains, plus five with anomalous nucleotide sharing. TCRdb retrieved this table from immuneACCESS and kept in-frame rearrangements only. Not all clones are present; in checked studies, unresolved V genes account for under half, and no reason is known for the remainder. D and trimming come from the DNA, and the V and J calls and clone size come from that table. The sample records about 140,000 clones, 75% to 90% of which are singletons. The top ten constitute roughly 1.2% of the sample.

The cohort was made up of approximately 670 healthy bone marrow donors. Cohort members were all nominally healthy when sampled, although unrecorded immune exposures were likely present. The donor was CMV seronegative and was included in the group of a few hundred seronegative cohort members. A peripheral blood sample was collected from each donor, and TCR beta sequencing was performed on peripheral blood mononuclear cells. The Qiagen DNeasy Blood Extraction Kit was used to extract genomic DNA from the blood cell samples. CDR1 and CDR2 are read off the germline V gene as MDHEN and SYDVKM. From the cysteine through the phenylalanine, the CDR3 covers 14 amino acids. Only the CDR3 region is kept as DNA, spanning 42 bases read in frame from base 1.

The sequence derives from a female donor in good health and CMV-seronegative. The specimen was PBMCs. The rearranged chain carries TRBV28 and TRBJ2-7, and TRBD1 may be the D gene, going by 5 matching bases. The nucleotide sequence is given as TGTGCCAACAGTTCTAAGGGGCTCTCCTACGAGCAGTACTTC. Its translation reads: CANSSKGLSYEQYF.